The rows below give T cell receptor beta chains drawn from one sample of a study of radiotherapy plus CTLA-4 blockade in lung cancer. The method was immunoSEQ multiplex PCR; TCRdb's version includes in-frame clones alone and lacks a portion of them. In the table there are 100,000 or so clones, approximately 83% of which are singletons. Sequences were derived from peripheral blood, sampled from a patient treated with radiotherapy plus ipilimumab. The source of these receptors is a human donor with non-small cell lung cancer that progressed on radiotherapy plus ipilimumab. The CDR3 runs from the conserved cysteine through the conserved F or W. The D gene is left open where the match is weak. Size values are once, few and many counts, or a class for expanded clones, and some rows have none.

cdr3_aa cdr3_nt d_call cdr3_length v_call clone_size j_call
CASSQDRGIYNEQFF TGTGCCAGCAGCCAAGACAGGGGGATATACAATGAGCAGTTCTTC TRBD1 15 TRBV4-2 once TRBJ2-1
CASSEVSYEQYF TGTGCCAGCAGTGAAGTGTCCTACGAGCAGTACTTC - 12 TRBV6-1 - TRBJ2-7
CASSYQGSPGELFF TGCGCCAGCAGCTATCAAGGGTCTCCCGGGGAGCTGTTTTTT - 14 TRBV5-1 - TRBJ2-2
CASSLNRRNGGTEAFF TGTGCCAGCAGCCTCAACAGGAGGAACGGGGGGACTGAAGCTTTCTTT - 16 TRBV7-8 - TRBJ1-1
CASSPEGNTEAFF TGTGCCAGCAGCCCAGAGGGGAACACTGAAGCTTTCTTT - 13 TRBV11-3 - TRBJ1-1
CASSLTGTGTEAFF TGTGCCAGCAGTTTAACCGGGACGGGAACTGAAGCTTTCTTT - 14 TRBV27 - TRBJ1-1
CASSLQGTTDGYTF TGTGCCAGCAGCTTGCAGGGGACCACGGATGGCTACACCTTC - 14 TRBV5-4 - TRBJ1-2
CASKGGRSPQYF TGTGCCAGCAAGGGGGGACGGAGCCCACAGTATTTT - 12 TRBV25-1 - TRBJ2-3
CASSYGTIYEQYF TGTGCCAGCAGTTATGGGACCATCTACGAGCAGTACTTC - 13 TRBV6-1 - TRBJ2-7
CSVGISGDSNQPQHF TGCAGCGTAGGTATTTCAGGGGATAGCAATCAGCCCCAGCATTTT - 15 TRBV29-1 - TRBJ1-5
CASRVSGSDTQYF TGTGCCAGTAGGGTGTCGGGGTCAGATACGCAGTATTTT - 13 TRBV19 - TRBJ2-3
CASSFPMTGDEQYF TGTGCCAGCAGTTTCCCAATGACAGGTGACGAGCAGTACTTC - 14 TRBV28 - TRBJ2-7
CASGPGLAGVGEQFF TGTGCCAGCGGACCGGGACTAGCGGGGGTGGGTGAGCAGTTCTTC TRBD2 15 TRBV6-5 - TRBJ2-1
CASPGPMNTEAFF TGTGCCAGCCCGGGTCCAATGAACACTGAAGCTTTCTTT - 13 TRBV28 once TRBJ1-1
CASSYFVTTDTQYF TGTGCCAGCAGTTATTTCGTCACCACAGATACGCAGTATTTT - 14 TRBV6-6 - TRBJ2-3
CASSIAPLGTGELFF TGTGCCAGTAGTATAGCCCCATTGGGGACCGGGGAGCTGTTTTTT - 15 TRBV19 - TRBJ2-2
CASSLDYNEQYF TGTGCCAGCAGTCTCGACTACAACGAGCAGTACTTC - 12 TRBV5-6 - TRBJ2-7
CASSGRVAGTGETQYF TGTGCCAGCAGCGGAAGGGTGGCAGGGACTGGAGAGACCCAGTACTTC - 16 TRBV9 - TRBJ2-5
CASRVTGANNQPQHF TGTGCCAGCAGGGTTACGGGGGCTAACAATCAGCCCCAGCATTTT - 15 TRBV2 few TRBJ1-5
CASLRTPGNYGYTF TGTGCCAGCCTCCGGACCCCAGGCAACTATGGCTACACCTTC - 14 TRBV2 - TRBJ1-2
CASSQVPAGTGPYEQYF TGCGCCAGCAGCCAAGTACCTGCCGGGACAGGTCCCTACGAGCAGTACTTC TRBD1 17 TRBV4-3 - TRBJ2-7
CASSVVGAGETQYF TGTGCCAGCAGCGTAGTTGGGGCAGGGGAGACCCAGTACTTC - 14 TRBV9 - TRBJ2-5
CASSGGTGGRGYTF TGTGCCAGCAGTGGGGGGACAGGGGGCCGTGGCTACACCTTC TRBD1 14 TRBV25-1 - TRBJ1-2
CASKYSGSDTQYF TGTGCCAGCAAGTACAGCGGTTCAGATACGCAGTATTTT - 13 TRBV6-1 - TRBJ2-3
CASIGRRDSYEQYF TGCGCCAGCATCGGTCGCAGGGACTCCTACGAGCAGTACTTC - 14 TRBV10-2 - TRBJ2-7
CASSSQNLYSNQPQHF TGTGCCAGCAGCTCTCAGAACCTCTATAGCAATCAGCCCCAGCATTTT - 16 TRBV7-8 - TRBJ1-5
CASSQAPGQGFNEQYF TGTGCCAGCTCACAAGCCCCGGGACAGGGGTTCAACGAGCAGTACTTC TRBD1 16 TRBV18 - TRBJ2-7
CASSPDRVNTEAFF TGTGCCAGTAGCCCGGACAGGGTGAACACTGAAGCTTTCTTT TRBD1 14 TRBV19 - TRBJ1-1
CASSQTQANNQPQHF TGTGCCAGCAGCCAAACACAGGCGAACAATCAGCCCCAGCATTTT - 15 TRBV7-2 - TRBJ1-5
CSALDEPEQYF TGCAGCGCCTTAGACGAACCCGAGCAGTACTTC - 11 TRBV29-1 - TRBJ2-7
CASSQPGQSYGYTF TGTGCCAGCAGCCAACCGGGACAGAGCTATGGCTACACCTTC TRBD1 14 TRBV4-2 - TRBJ1-2
CASSDGMTEAFF TGTGCCAGCAGTGATGGAATGACTGAAGCTTTCTTT - 12 TRBV7-2 - TRBJ1-1
CASSFVKRGTYEQYF TGTGCCAGCAGCTTCGTTAAGCGGGGGACCTACGAGCAGTACTTC TRBD2 15 TRBV13 - TRBJ2-7
CASSLPDRPNYGYTF TGTGCCAGCAGCCTCCCGGACAGACCTAACTATGGCTACACCTTC - 15 TRBV5-8 few TRBJ1-2
CASSLGLAGGVTDTQYF TGCGCCAGCAGCTTGGGACTAGCGGGGGGTGTGACAGATACGCAGTATTTT TRBD2 17 TRBV5-1 - TRBJ2-3
CASRGEGFGAKNIQYF TGTGCCAGTAGAGGGGAGGGGTTTGGGGCCAAAAACATTCAGTACTTC TRBD2 16 TRBV19 once TRBJ2-4
CASNYRSQETQYF TGCGCCAGCAACTACAGGAGCCAAGAGACCCAGTACTTC - 13 TRBV5-1 - TRBJ2-5
CASSRPGGNTEAFF TGTGCCAGCAGCCGGCCGGGAGGGAACACTGAAGCTTTCTTT - 14 TRBV27 - TRBJ1-1
CASWAGRENTEAFF TGTGCCAGCTGGGCGGGGCGGGAGAACACTGAAGCTTTCTTT - 14 TRBV18 - TRBJ1-1
CASSSRGHYEKLFF TGTGCCAGCAGTTCACGGGGGCATTATGAAAAACTGTTTTTT - 14 TRBV28 - TRBJ1-4
CASSQDGGLLAGELFF TGCGCCAGCAGCCAAGATGGCGGGCTATTGGCCGGGGAGCTGTTTTTT - 16 TRBV4-1 - TRBJ2-2
CASSRGQGMDSNQPQHF TGTGCCAGCAGCCGGGGACAGGGAATGGATAGCAATCAGCCCCAGCATTTT TRBD1 17 TRBV5-5 - TRBJ1-5